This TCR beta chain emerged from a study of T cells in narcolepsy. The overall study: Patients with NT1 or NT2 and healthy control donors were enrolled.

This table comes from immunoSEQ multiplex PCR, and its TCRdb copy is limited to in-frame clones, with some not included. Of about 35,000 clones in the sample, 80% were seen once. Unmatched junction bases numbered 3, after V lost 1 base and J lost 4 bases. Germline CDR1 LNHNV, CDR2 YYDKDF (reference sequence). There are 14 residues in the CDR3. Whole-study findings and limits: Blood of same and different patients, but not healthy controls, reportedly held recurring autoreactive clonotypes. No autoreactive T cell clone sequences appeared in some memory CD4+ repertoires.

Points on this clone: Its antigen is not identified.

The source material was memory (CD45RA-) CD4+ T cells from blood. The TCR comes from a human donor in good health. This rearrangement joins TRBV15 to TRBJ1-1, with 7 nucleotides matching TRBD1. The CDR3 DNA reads TGTGCCACCAGCAGAGGGGACAGTGGCACTGAAGCTTTCTTT. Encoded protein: CATSRGDSGTEAFF.